Shown below are 15 T cell receptor beta chains from a single sample sequenced in a study of cytomegalovirus exposure and HLA in healthy donors. Use of 60 Vbeta and 13 Jbeta primers characterized the PCR. Profiled with immunoSEQ multiplex PCR; TCRdb holds only in-frame clones, not every one. The sample shows about 110,000 clones, around 83% of them seen only once. The sequenced material came from PBMCs. The receptors were gathered from a man aged 25 to 45 in good health and CMV-seropositive.

This chain connects TRBV29-1 to TRBJ1-1; TRBD1 matches at 7 bases. CDR3 size: 12 residues. V was pared by 8 bases and J by 2 bases, with 5 bases of the junction left unmatched. CDR1 is SQVTM and CDR2 is ANQGSEA in the germline V gene. The CDR3 DNA sequence: TGCAGCTCTAGACAGGGAAACACTGAAGCTTTCTTT. Translated: CSSRQGNTEAFF.

The chain combines TRBV29-1 with TRBJ1-2; D remains unclear. With 3 bases removed from V and 5 bases from J, the gap between germline ends came to 13 bases. Germline V lookup: CDR1 SQVTM, CDR2 ANQGSEA. The CDR3 consists of 13 residues. The CDR3 region has the DNA TGCAGCGTTGATGGCGCAGGAAATTATGGCTACACCTTC. Protein product: CSVDGAGNYGYTF.

The rearrangement uses TRBV7-2 and TRBJ1-2, with no clear D. Germline V gives CDR1 SGHTA, CDR2 FQGNSA. There are 12 residues in the CDR3. With 4 bases removed from V and 2 bases from J, the gap between germline ends came to 5 bases. CDR3 amino acids: CASSSLNYGYTF. As DNA, the CDR3 is TGTGCCAGCAGCTCACTGAACTATGGCTACACCTTC. Based on the CDR3 plus reference TRBV7-2 and TRBJ1-2, the full variable domain is GAGVSQSPSNKVTEKGKDVELRCDPISGHTALYWYRQSLGQGLEFLIYFQGNSAPDKSGLPSDRFSAERTGGSVSTLTIQRTQQEDSAVYLCASSSLNYGYTFGSGTRLTVV.

This clone was found once. The chain joins TRBV5-1 to TRBJ2-1, with a possible D match to TRBD1 (6 bases). CDR3 length: 15 amino acids. Germline V lookup: CDR1 SGHRS, CDR2 YFSETQ. V was shortened by 4 bases and J by 9 bases, with 20 bases between the two germline ends. This CDR3 reads CASSARDMGSVEQFF. The CDR3 region has the DNA TGCGCCAGCAGCGCCCGGGACATGGGGTCCGTTGAGCAGTTCTTC.

The J gene is TRBJ1-2, the V gene TRBV5-4; 9 bases fit TRBD1. The trim removed 4 bases at V and 13 bases at J, leaving 11 bases unmatched. The CDR3 extends over 13 amino acids. Germline CDR1 is SGHNT and CDR2 is YYREEE (reference sequence). As DNA, the CDR3 is TGTGCCAGCAGCCGGGGACAGGGAGAGGGTTGCACCTTC. This sequence encodes CASSRGQGEGCTF.

The chain carries TRBV11-1 and TRBJ2-1; 8 bases fit TRBD2. The trim removed 5 bases at V and 3 bases at J, leaving 6 bases unmatched. In germline, CDR1 is SGHAT, CDR2 FQDESV (reference sequence). This CDR3 comprises 15 residues. DNA of the CDR3: TGTGCCAGCAGCCTCCTGCGGGAGGTCTACAATGAGCAGTTCTTC. Amino acid sequence: CASSLLREVYNEQFF.

This rearrangement joins TRBV5-1 to TRBJ2-5, with a possible D match to TRBD2 (6 bases). The CDR3 is 16 amino acids. Germline-derived CDR1 and CDR2 are SGHRS and YFSETQ. Trimming removed 4 bases from V and 2 bases from J, with 18 bases in between. DNA of the CDR3: TGCGCCAGCAGCCCTGGACTAATCGCAGAACAAGAGACCCAGTACTTC. Its protein is CASSPGLIAEQETQYF.

This clone was seen at least ten times. The V and J genes are TRBV7-9 and TRBJ2-1; TRBD1 is a possible D gene (5 bases). The CDR3 spans 15 residues. Trimming took off 2 bases at V and 4 bases at J, with 12 bases between the two ends. Germline lookup yields CDR1 SEHNR and CDR2 FQNEAQ (reference sequence). CDR3 amino acids: CASSLPIGAYNEQFF. The DNA of the CDR3 is TGTGCCAGCAGCTTACCAATTGGGGCATACAATGAGCAGTTCTTC.

The chain has TRBV29-1 and TRBJ2-3, with TRBD2 identical over 12 bases. Trimming took 4 bases from V and 3 from J; bases not matched to a gene: 14. The CDR3 is 18 amino acids. CDR1 is SQVTM, CDR2 ANQGSEA, per germline. CDR3 DNA: TGCAGCGTTGCAGGGCGTCGGCTAGCGGGAGGGCCGACAGATACGCAGTATTTT. Protein: CSVAGRRLAGGPTDTQYF.

This clone came up once. The chain has TRBV19 and TRBJ2-5; D is possibly TRBD1 (5 bases). This CDR3 has 16 amino acids. Trimming shortened V by 6 bases and J by 2 bases, and 19 bases separated the two germline ends. Germline CDR1 and CDR2: LNHDA and SQIVND (reference sequence). The CDR3 DNA reads as TGTGCCAGTAGCCAGCCACTGCTAAGGGGTCAAGAGACCCAGTACTTC. Translation: CASSQPLLRGQETQYF.

This clone has only a few counts. The chain joins TRBV28 to TRBJ2-1, with D maybe TRBD2 (5 bases). V was clipped by 1 base and J by 9 bases, with 16 bases between them. Germline CDR1 reads MDHEN; CDR2 reads SYDVKM. There are 15 residues in the CDR3. CDR3 nucleotide sequence: TGTGCCAGCAGTTTATTCCTGGCGGCGAGGGTTGAGCAGTTCTTC. It specifies CASSLFLAARVEQFF.

The rearrangement uses TRBV6-1 and TRBJ1-5; D is perhaps TRBD1 (6 bases). Trimming stripped 9 bases from V and 5 bases from J, with 17 bases between. The CDR3 covers 14 residues. Per the germline V gene, CDR1 is MNHNS and CDR2 is SASEGT. CDR3 nucleotide sequence: TGTGCCAGTTCGGAGGGGGGAGGGGATCAGCCCCAGCATTTT. It specifies CASSEGGGDQPQHF.

The genes are TRBV5-1 and TRBJ2-1; 7 bases map to TRBD2. With V trimmed by 2 bases and J by 7 bases, 12 bases remained unmatched. Germline-derived CDR1 and CDR2 are SGHRS and YFSETQ. The CDR3 spans 16 residues. This CDR3 reads CASSFSPGLSGNEQFF. The CDR3 DNA is TGCGCCAGCAGCTTCTCACCGGGACTATCGGGGAATGAGCAGTTCTTC. Full variable domain (missing parts from reference TRBV5-1 and TRBJ2-1): KAGVTQTPRYLIKTRGQQVTLSCSPISGHRSVSWYQQTPGQGLQFLFEYFSETQRNKGNFPGRFSGRQFSNSRSEMNVSTLELGDSALYLCASSFSPGLSGNEQFFGPGTRLTVL.

The chain has TRBV29-1 and TRBJ2-3, with a possible D match to TRBD1 (6 bases). CDR3 length equals 15 residues. Germline-derived CDR1 and CDR2 are SQVTM and ANQGSEA. The ends were cut back, 5 bases at V and 0 bases at J, with 15 bases in the middle. CDR3 loop: CSVYGQSSSTDTQYF. DNA of the CDR3: TGCAGCGTTTACGGACAGTCTTCTAGCACAGATACGCAGTATTTT.

The V gene is TRBV7-7, the J gene TRBJ2-7; 9 bases agree with TRBD1. The CDR3 runs to 13 residues. V lost 5 bases and J lost 5; bases outside the gene matches: 4. CDR1 and CDR2 (germline): SSHAT, FNYEAQ (reference sequence). The CDR3 loop reads CASSAGTGNEQYF. Here the CDR3 DNA reads TGTGCCAGCAGCGCCGGGACAGGGAACGAGCAGTACTTC.